This T cell receptor (beta chain) was documented in a study of CD8+CD57+ T cells in acquired aplastic anemia. About the research overall: Each DNA sample taken from sorted CD4+ and CD8+ cells came to 3 to 4 ug on average. Regarding the study as a whole: Both patients and controls carried the same twenty-nine CD8+ CDR3 sequences.

The CDR3 loop spans 15 amino acids. Germline-derived CDR1 and CDR2 are LNHDA and SQIVND (reference sequence). The V gene lost 3 bases and the J gene lost 2 bases, with 12 bases spanning the gap. TCR beta VDJ and CDR3 were profiled, and genomic DNA was the template. A single record per CDR3 protein comes from TCRdb applying MiXCR to the reads. The repertoire holds 150,000 to 200,000 distinct CDR3 sequences, roughly 48% seen once, with 2.5% to 3.5% in the top ten. On this clonotype: Its specificity is not known.

In patients chosen for sequencing, flow cytometry had shown CD8+CD57+ cell expansion. Patients uniformly had severe acquired aplastic anemia. This receptor was taken from a human donor with aplastic anemia. The V and J genes are TRBV19 and TRBJ2-3; the D gene is possibly TRBD2 (5 bases). Material for sequencing was sorted CD4+, CD8+, or CD8+CD57+ T cells (not recorded which) from PBMCs. This chain's CDR3 is CASSIAGITTDTQYF. The CDR3 bases are TGTGCCAGTAGTATCGCCGGGATAACCACAGATACGCAGTATTTT.